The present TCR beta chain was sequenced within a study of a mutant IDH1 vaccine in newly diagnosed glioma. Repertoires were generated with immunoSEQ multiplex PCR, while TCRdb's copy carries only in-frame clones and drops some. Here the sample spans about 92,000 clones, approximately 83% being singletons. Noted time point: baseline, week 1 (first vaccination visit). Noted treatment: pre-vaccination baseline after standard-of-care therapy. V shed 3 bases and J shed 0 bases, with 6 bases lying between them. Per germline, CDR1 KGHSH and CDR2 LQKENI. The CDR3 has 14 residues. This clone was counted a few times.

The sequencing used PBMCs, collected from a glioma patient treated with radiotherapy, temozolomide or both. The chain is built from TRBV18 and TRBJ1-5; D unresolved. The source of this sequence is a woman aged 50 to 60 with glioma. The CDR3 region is CASSPTFSNQPQHF. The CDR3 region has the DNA TGTGCCAGCTCACCGACCTTTAGCAATCAGCCCCAGCATTTT.